Given below is one T cell receptor (beta chain) in context. The data were obtained in a study of cytomegalovirus exposure and HLA in healthy donors. Germline V gene lookup returns CDR1 SGHTA and CDR2 FQGNSA. The CDR3 is made up of 13 amino acids. Trimming removed 8 bases from V and 5 bases from J, with 13 bases in between. This PCR relied on a set of 60 Vbeta primers and 13 Jbeta primers. Some clones are missing from TCRdb's copy, which holds only in-frame ones; the method was immunoSEQ multiplex PCR. The repertoire consists of 85,000 to 120,000 clones, with around 82% occurring once and the leading ten covering less than 2%.

The specimen sequenced was PBMCs. The receptor comes from a man aged 50-60 years in good health and CMV-seronegative. V usage is TRBV7-2 and J usage is TRBJ1-3; maybe TRBD1 (5 bases). The CDR3 spells CASSTGGRNTIYF. For the CDR3, the DNA is TGTGCCAGCTCCACTGGGGGGAGAAACACCATATATTTT.